The rows below give T cell receptor beta chains drawn from one sample of a study of cytomegalovirus exposure and HLA in healthy donors. Generated by immunoSEQ multiplex PCR, the TCRdb table keeps only in-frame clones and is missing some. The data show some 140,000 clones, around 75% seen once. Material for sequencing was PBMCs. The receptor source for this set is a female donor in good health and CMV-seronegative. CDR3s include the opening cysteine and the closing phenylalanine or tryptophan. The order of the fields is D gene, clone size, V gene, J gene, CDR3 protein, CDR3 DNA. D genes are given only for firm matches. Where a row states a size, it is once, few, many or the class of an expanded clone; other rows omit it.

.	.	TRBV30	TRBJ2-7	CAWLLRGGVSYEQYF	TGTGCCTGGCTACTTAGGGGGGGGGTCTCCTACGAGCAGTACTTC
.	.	TRBV29-1	TRBJ2-7	CSVVLPSYEQYF	TGCAGCGTTGTCCTACCCTCCTACGAGCAGTACTTC
.	.	TRBV11-2	TRBJ1-2	CASSPIGFPFMGNYGYTF	TGTGCCAGCAGCCCTATCGGGTTCCCATTTATGGGTAACTATGGCTACACCTTC
TRBD1	.	TRBV9	TRBJ2-1	CASSAGGLRYNEQFF	TGTGCCAGCAGCGCAGGGGGCCTCCGGTACAATGAGCAGTTCTTC
TRBD2	.	TRBV7-9	TRBJ2-3	CASSFGLAGGIDTQYF	TGTGCCAGCAGCTTCGGACTAGCGGGAGGAATAGATACGCAGTATTTT
.	once	TRBV7-9	TRBJ2-7	CASSLGGAGYEQYF	TGTGCCAGCAGCTTAGGTGGGGCTGGATACGAGCAGTACTTC
.	.	TRBV5-1	TRBJ1-4	CASSTTGQLNEKLFF	TGCGCCAGCAGTACGACCGGACAGTTAAATGAAAAACTGTTTTTT
.	.	TRBV6-6	TRBJ2-7	CASSYSQGLDEQYF	TGTGCCAGCAGTTACTCGCAGGGGCTGGACGAGCAGTACTTC
.	.	TRBV10-3	TRBJ1-2	CAIKTVNYGYTF	TGTGCCATTAAGACAGTTAACTATGGCTACACCTTC
TRBD1	.	TRBV7-2	TRBJ1-5	CASSLEGARSQPQHF	TGTGCCAGCAGCTTAGAGGGGGCTCGGAGTCAGCCCCAGCATTTT